The next 21 T cell receptor beta chains were all read from a single sample in a study of blood T cell repertoires in COVID-19. Profiled with immunoSEQ multiplex PCR; TCRdb holds only in-frame clones, not every one. The table lists hundreds of thousands of clones, approximately 89% of them singletons. Source material: PBMCs or T cells enriched from blood (not recorded which). Receptor source: a woman aged 30 to 39 with acute COVID-19.

The chain couples TRBV6-5 to TRBJ1-2; D is possibly TRBD1 (6 bases). This CDR3 contains 14 residues. Germline values: CDR1 MNHEY, CDR2 SVGAGI. V lost 8 bases and J lost 8, with 21 bases in between. CDR3 loop: CASPPPGDMRGYTF. CDR3 bases: TGTGCCAGCCCGCCCCCAGGGGATATGCGCGGCTACACCTTC.

This clone has a handful of counts. The rearrangement links TRBV6-5 to TRBJ1-6; no definite D call. Germline V gives CDR1 MNHEY, CDR2 SVGAGI. This CDR3 has 15 amino acids. Trimming took off 6 bases at V and 9 bases at J, with 18 bases between the two ends. In DNA form, the CDR3 reads TGTGCCAGCAGCCCGATCCAACCTCTAGGTTCACCCCTCCACTTT. Translated: CASSPIQPLGSPLHF.

The V call is TRBV19, the J call TRBJ2-5; 9 nucleotides align to TRBD1. V gave up 2 bases and J gave up 5 bases; unmatched junction bases: 9. From germline, CDR1 is LNHDA and CDR2 SQIVND (reference sequence). The CDR3 runs to 16 residues. CDR3 in DNA: TGTGCCAGTAGTATAAGCGCACAGGGGGCAGGGGAGACCCAGTACTTC. Translated: CASSISAQGAGETQYF.

The genes are TRBV5-5 and TRBJ1-5; D is possibly TRBD1 (6 bases). Germline V CDR1 and CDR2: SGHKS, YYEKEE (reference sequence). V was pared by 2 bases and J by 0 bases, with 9 bases between. The CDR3 is 15 amino acids. The CDR3 loop is CASSLAGDSNQPQHF. The CDR3 DNA is TGTGCCAGCAGCTTAGCAGGGGATAGCAATCAGCCCCAGCATTTT.

The genes are TRBV5-1 and TRBJ2-1; no reliable D call. The V and J ends lost 2 bases and 7 bases respectively, with 7 bases between them. This CDR3 comprises 12 residues. The V gene's germline CDR1 is SGHRS and CDR2 YFSETQ. The CDR3 loop reads CASSLLLNEQFF. Here the CDR3 DNA reads TGCGCCAGCAGCTTATTACTTAATGAGCAGTTCTTC.

This rearrangement joins TRBV5-4 to TRBJ1-4; D is ambiguous. CDR3 length equals 15 residues. CDR1 SGHNT and CDR2 YYREEE come from the germline V gene (reference sequence). Trimming removed 4 bases from V and 7 bases from J, with 17 bases in between. The CDR3 loop reads CASSLPEGRAEKLFF. CDR3 coding DNA: TGTGCCAGCAGCCTACCCGAAGGGAGGGCTGAAAAACTGTTTTTT.

The genes are TRBV5-5 and TRBJ2-6; 8 bases match TRBD1. Germline trimming cut 4 bases from V and 0 bases from J; bases unmatched to any gene: 6. The germline V gene has CDR1 SGHKS and CDR2 YYEKEE (reference sequence). CDR3 size: 17 residues. CDR3 sequence (DNA): TGTGCCAGCAGCGACGGACAGGGCTTCTCTGGGGCCAACGTCCTGACTTTC. Translating it yields CASSDGQGFSGANVLTF.

V gene TRBV29-1 combines with J gene TRBJ1-2; D possibly corresponds to TRBD1 (5 bases). The CDR3 consists of 15 residues. V gave up 6 bases and J gave up 5 bases, with 22 bases separating them. CDR1 is SQVTM, CDR2 ANQGSEA, per germline. CDR3 in DNA: TGCAGCGTCCAATGGAGCGGGATTTGGGGGTATGGCTACACCTTC. It yields the protein CSVQWSGIWGYGYTF. The entire variable domain, with the rest obtained from reference TRBV29-1 and TRBJ1-2, is as follows: SAVISQKPSRDICQRGTSLTIQCQVDSQVTMMFWYRQQPGQSLTLIATANQGSEATYESGFVIDKFPISRPNLTFSTLTVSNMSPEDSSIYLCSVQWSGIWGYGYTFGSGTRLTVV.

The chain joins TRBV19 to TRBJ1-4, with D possibly TRBD1 on 6 matching bases. V was shortened by 6 bases and J by 5 bases, with 19 bases between the two germline ends. The CDR3 has 16 amino acids. Germline CDR1 is LNHDA and CDR2 is SQIVND (reference sequence). CDR3 loop: CASRRTGLWGNEKLFF. For the CDR3, the DNA is TGTGCCAGTAGAAGAACAGGGTTGTGGGGGAATGAAAAACTGTTTTTT.

V gene TRBV9 combines with J gene TRBJ2-3; tentatively, D is TRBD1 (6 bases). Trimming left V 3 bases short and J 1 base short, with 18 bases between. CDR3 length: 17 amino acids. Germline assignment: CDR1 SGDLS and CDR2 YYNGEE. The CDR3 sequence is CASSAQPQGGGTDTQYF. The CDR3 DNA reads as TGTGCCAGCAGCGCACAGCCACAGGGTGGGGGCACAGATACGCAGTATTTT.

This clone was seen a handful of times. The chain links TRBV5-1 to TRBJ1-5; 8 bases agree with TRBD1. The CDR3 spans 16 residues. With 4 bases clipped from V and 6 bases from J, the junction kept 12 bases outside the gene matches. Germline V gives CDR1 SGHRS, CDR2 YFSETQ. CDR3 DNA sequence: TGCGCCAGCAGCCCCGGGGACCAGGGGGCAAGTCAGCCCCAGCATTTT. Translated: CASSPGDQGASQPQHF.

V usage is TRBV4-1 and J usage is TRBJ2-7; 7 bases fit TRBD1. Germline V CDR1 and CDR2: MGHRA, YSYEKL. This CDR3 has 16 amino acids. Losses at the gene ends were 3 bases for V and 4 bases for J; bases not matched to a gene: 12. CDR3 DNA: TGCGCCAGCAGCCACGGGACAGACCTAAAGGTATACGAGCAGTACTTC. Protein product: CASSHGTDLKVYEQYF.

V usage is TRBV28 and J usage is TRBJ1-2; no reliable D call. CDR3 size: 12 residues. Trimming left V 5 bases short and J 1 base short, with 5 bases between. CDR1 and CDR2 from the germline V gene are MDHEN and SYDVKM. This chain's CDR3 is CASSELNYGYTF. CDR3 nucleotide sequence: TGTGCCAGCAGTGAACTTAACTATGGCTACACCTTC.

The chain combines TRBV4-1 with TRBJ1-3, with D possibly TRBD1 on 5 matching bases. The length of the CDR3 is 19 residues. The V gene's germline CDR1 is MGHRA and CDR2 YSYEKL. Trimming cost V 0 bases and J 0 bases, with 18 bases left between them. The CDR3 DNA is TGCGCCAGCAGCCAAGATAACGGCGGGACGGCGTTCTCTGGAAACACCATATATTTT. It is translated as CASSQDNGGTAFSGNTIYF.

The rearrangement uses TRBV5-1 and TRBJ2-3; 8 bases are a match to TRBD2. Germline loops: CDR1 SGHRS, CDR2 YFSETQ. This CDR3 spans 15 amino acids. Unmatched junction bases numbered 5, after V lost 0 bases and J lost 5 bases. The CDR3 here is CASSLDGGAKDTQYF. The DNA for the CDR3 is TGCGCCAGCAGCTTGGACGGGGGGGCCAAAGATACGCAGTATTTT.

The chain recombines TRBV6-5 with TRBJ1-6; D is unclear. Germline V gene lookup returns CDR1 MNHEY and CDR2 SVGAGI. The CDR3 runs 13 residues. The V end lost 8 bases, the J end lost 2 bases, and 7 bases lay between the germline ends. DNA for the CDR3: TGTGCCAGCGCGGCCGCCTATAATTCACCCCTCCACTTT. Translated, it gives CASAAAYNSPLHF.

Remarks on this clone: A junction boundary mismatches the germline segment, possibly from a read error. Here the CDR3 reads CSVAYKGASF. The CDR3 DNA follows: TGCAGCGTCGCTTACAAGGGGGCCTCCTTT. The chain employs TRBV29-1 and TRBJ1-1; 7 nucleotides match TRBD1. Germline values: CDR1 SQVTM, CDR2 ANQGSEA. The CDR3 spans 10 residues.

About this clone itself: This same CDR3 is encoded by further DNA sequences in the sample. The J gene is TRBJ2-1, the V gene TRBV19; 8 positions agree with TRBD2. The V gene end was trimmed by 2 bases and the J gene end by 2 bases; junction bases not matched to a gene: 2. The length of the CDR3 is 15 residues. Germline CDR1 LNHDA, CDR2 SQIVND (reference sequence). DNA for the CDR3: TGTGCCAGTAGTATACTCGGGGGGGCCTACAATGAGCAGTTCTTC. Translating gives CASSILGGAYNEQFF.

This clone was counted once. V gene TRBV19 combines with J gene TRBJ2-6, with D perhaps TRBD1 (5 bases). This CDR3 is 14 amino acids long. CDR1 LNHDA and CDR2 SQIVND come from the germline V gene (reference sequence). V was cut by 9 bases and J by 2 bases, with 11 bases left in between. The CDR3 here is CASLDRAGANVLTF. The CDR3 DNA reads as TGTGCCAGCCTAGACAGAGCTGGGGCCAACGTCCTGACTTTC.

This rearrangement joins TRBV27 to TRBJ2-3, with 11 bases identical to TRBD2. J gave up 6 bases and V 4 bases, and 6 bases lay outside the gene matches. Germline-derived CDR1 and CDR2 are MNHEY and SMNVEV (reference sequence). The CDR3 is 15 amino acids. The CDR3 nucleotides read TGTGCCAGCAGTTCGACTAGCGGGGTTGGGGATACGCAGTATTTT. Encoded protein: CASSSTSGVGDTQYF.

This clone was observed a handful of times. This chain links TRBV6-2 or TRBV6-3 with TRBJ1-2, with 8 bases identical to TRBD1. Germline V gene data show CDR1 as MNHEY and CDR2 as SVGEGT. The CDR3 has 15 residues. V trimming: 5 bases; J trimming: 1 base; junction bases outside the gene matches: 6. This CDR3 is CASSPGTGDNYGYTF. The CDR3 region has the DNA TGTGCCAGCAGTCCCGGGACAGGAGATAACTATGGCTACACCTTC.